A selection of T cell receptor beta chains follows, all from one sample in a study of regulatory T cells in long-lasting Graves disease. TCRdb redid the calling of the multiplex PCR reads with MiXCR, one entry per CDR3 protein. Of some 280,000 distinct CDR3 sequences listed, 20% to 25% are singletons. The input for sequencing was peripheral blood mononuclear cells (PBMCs), taken when the disease was refractory, from a patient treated with antithyroid drugs. These receptors all stem from a female donor with Graves disease. Both conserved end residues are part of each CDR3. A D gene is named only where the DNA matches it firmly. Only part of the rows carry a size: once, few, many, or a class if the clone is expanded.

.	TRBV27	14	.	TRBJ2-3	CASSLTRGTDTQYF	TGTGCCAGCAGTTTAACTAGAGGCACAGATACGCAGTATTTT
once	TRBV4-3	16	.	TRBJ2-7	CASSQHPGAASYEQYF	TGCGCCAGCAGCCAGCACCCAGGGGCCGCTTCCTACGAGCAGTACTTC
.	TRBV30	13	.	TRBJ2-5	CAWSRGYQETQYF	TGTGCCTGGAGTAGGGGGTACCAAGAGACCCAGTACTTC
few	TRBV29-1	12	.	TRBJ2-5	CSGHPTGETQYF	TGCAGCGGCCACCCCACGGGGGAGACCCAGTACTTC
.	TRBV12-3/TRBV12-4	15	.	TRBJ2-7	CASSLLTGSSYEQYF	TGTGCCAGCAGTTTACTTACCGGCAGCTCCTACGAGCAGTACTTC
.	TRBV5-6	14	.	TRBJ2-5	CASSPFLSAGTQYF	TGTGCCAGCAGCCCGTTCCTGAGCGCGGGGACCCAGTACTTC
few	TRBV3-1	15	.	TRBJ2-2	CASSPRAETTGELFF	TGTGCCAGCAGCCCACGGGCGGAAACCACCGGGGAGCTGTTTTTT
few	TRBV25-1	12	.	TRBJ2-7	CASSKGLYEQYF	TGTGCCAGCAGTAAAGGACTGTACGAGCAGTACTTC
.	TRBV20-1	14	TRBD1	TRBJ2-7	CSALTPGGSYEQYF	TGCAGTGCTCTGACACCAGGGGGTTCCTACGAGCAGTACTTC
few	TRBV28	15	.	TRBJ1-5	CASSLQGHGNQPQHF	TGTGCCAGCAGTTTACAGGGTCATGGCAATCAGCCCCAGCATTTT
many	TRBV20-1	11	.	TRBJ2-7	CSARKDYEQYF	TGCAGTGCTCGGAAGGACTACGAGCAGTACTTC
.	TRBV12-3/TRBV12-4	18	TRBD2	TRBJ2-5	CASSSTSGRAGRGETQYF	TGTGCCAGCAGTTCAACTAGCGGGAGGGCCGGACGAGGGGAGACCCAGTACTTC
.	TRBV7-2	13	.	TRBJ2-3	CASSFGAVDTQYF	TGTGCCAGCAGCTTCGGGGCAGTAGATACGCAGTATTTT
.	TRBV6-9	17	TRBD1	TRBJ1-5	CASSYPRDRGRSQPQHF	TGTGCCAGCAGTTACCCCAGGGACAGGGGGCGCAGTCAGCCCCAGCATTTT
few	TRBV6-1	15	TRBD1	TRBJ2-7	CASGSGGTGVYEQYF	TGTGCCAGCGGCTCGGGTGGGACAGGGGTCTACGAGCAGTACTTC
few	TRBV18	15	.	TRBJ1-5	CASSPRAARDQPQHF	TGTGCCAGCTCACCACGGGCGGCTCGCGATCAGCCCCAGCATTTT
.	TRBV5-4	16	TRBD2	TRBJ2-1	CASSLGLAGVSNEQFF	TGTGCCAGCAGCCTTGGACTAGCGGGAGTTTCCAATGAGCAGTTCTTC
once	TRBV30	17	TRBD2	TRBJ2-3	CAWSEREGRSFTDTQYF	TGTGCCTGGAGTGAGCGGGAGGGCCGAAGCTTCACAGATACGCAGTATTTT
few	TRBV6-9	16	.	TRBJ2-5	CASSYSSGDHQETQYF	TGTGCCAGCAGTTACTCTTCAGGAGACCACCAAGAGACCCAGTACTTC
.	TRBV7-9	15	TRBD1	TRBJ2-7	CASRGQGVSSYEQYF	TGTGCCAGCAGAGGACAGGGGGTTAGCTCCTACGAGCAGTACTTC
few	TRBV20-1	13	.	TRBJ1-6	CSASGTDYSPLHF	TGCAGTGCTTCCGGGACGGATTATTCACCCCTCCACTTT
many	TRBV20-1	14	TRBD1	TRBJ1-1	CSASSGTVDTEAFF	TGCAGTGCCAGCTCCGGGACAGTCGACACTGAAGCTTTCTTT
many	TRBV27	17	.	TRBJ1-6	CASSSYPGRKNNSPLHF	TGTGCCAGCAGTTCTTACCCGGGACGGAAAAATAATTCACCCCTCCACTTT
many	TRBV28	14	.	TRBJ1-2	CASRPGTTNYGYTF	TGTGCCAGCAGACCCGGGACAACAAACTATGGCTACACCTTC
few	TRBV20-1	13	.	TRBJ1-5	CSAREQGDQPQHF	TGCAGTGCTAGGGAACAGGGCGATCAGCCCCAGCATTTT
many	TRBV12-3/TRBV12-4	18	.	TRBJ1-2	CASSFDPTFDISNYGYTF	TGTGCCAGCAGCTTCGATCCCACCTTTGACATCTCTAACTATGGCTACACCTTC
few	TRBV28	18	TRBD2	TRBJ2-2	CASSLLAGDWSDTGELFF	TGTGCCAGCAGTTTATTAGCGGGAGATTGGTCGGACACCGGGGAGCTGTTTTTT
many	TRBV28	12	TRBD1	TRBJ2-7	CASRDRVYEQYF	TGTGCCAGCCGGGACAGGGTCTACGAGCAGTACTTC
many	TRBV6-1	14	TRBD1	TRBJ2-7	CACRDGTGEGEQYF	TGTGCCTGCAGGGATGGGACAGGGGAAGGCGAGCAGTACTTC
few	TRBV20-1	13	.	TRBJ1-1	CSARDSGHTEAFF	TGCAGTGCTAGAGACTCGGGACACACTGAAGCTTTCTTT
.	TRBV5-1	13	.	TRBJ2-7	CASSDPGSHEQYF	TGCGCCAGCAGCGATCCTGGCAGCCACGAGCAGTACTTC
many	TRBV15	14	.	TRBJ1-2	CATSRLTGAGGYTF	TGTGCCACCAGCAGGCTGACAGGAGCTGGGGGCTACACCTTC
few	TRBV20-1	15	.	TRBJ2-7	CSARVAGGIREEQYF	TGCAGTGCTAGAGTGGCTGGCGGGATACGGGAGGAGCAGTACTTC
many	TRBV20-1	16	TRBD1	TRBJ1-1	CSAQGAGGAWDTEAFF	TGCAGTGCTCAGGGGGCAGGGGGCGCCTGGGACACTGAAGCTTTCTTT
few	TRBV19	15	.	TRBJ1-5	CASSTQGTAYQPQHF	TGTGCCAGTAGCACACAAGGCACCGCTTATCAGCCCCAGCATTTT
many	TRBV2	17	.	TRBJ1-5	CASSEGAGVKGNQPQHF	TGTGCCAGCAGTGAAGGTGCAGGGGTTAAGGGCAATCAGCCCCAGCATTTT
many	TRBV6-1	14	TRBD1	TRBJ2-7	CASISRQGVSEQYF	TGTGCCAGCATAAGTAGACAGGGGGTCAGCGAGCAGTACTTC
few	TRBV2	14	.	TRBJ2-7	CASSTLRGGYEQYF	TGTGCCAGCAGTACTTTAAGGGGCGGCTACGAGCAGTACTTC
many	TRBV7-2	14	.	TRBJ2-7	CASSASGKTYEQYF	TGTGCCAGCAGCGCTTCCGGGAAGACCTACGAGCAGTACTTC
many	TRBV28	21	TRBD1	TRBJ1-6	CASSSPETGSQLAPYNSPLHF	TGTGCCAGCAGTTCACCCGAGACAGGGTCCCAGCTGGCTCCCTATAATTCACCCCTCCACTTT
.	TRBV4-2	19	TRBD1	TRBJ1-1	CASSQSDPGQGTMNTEAFF	TGTGCCAGCAGCCAAAGTGATCCGGGACAGGGGACGATGAACACTGAAGCTTTCTTT
few	TRBV9	16	TRBD2	TRBJ2-7	CASSPASLAGGNEQYF	TGTGCCAGCAGCCCCGCGTCCCTAGCGGGAGGTAACGAGCAGTACTTC
.	TRBV4-3	16	TRBD1	TRBJ2-7	CASRCPGTGLSYEQYF	TGCGCCAGCAGGTGCCCCGGGACAGGGTTGTCCTACGAGCAGTACTTC
few	TRBV10-3	15	.	TRBJ2-5	CAISKGAGHQETQYF	TGTGCCATCAGTAAGGGGGCGGGGCACCAAGAGACCCAGTACTTC
many	TRBV5-1	12	.	TRBJ2-2	CASSMNTGELFF	TGTGCCAGCAGTATGAACACCGGGGAGCTGTTTTTT
many	TRBV12-5	15	.	TRBJ2-5	CASGTGTGLQETQYF	TGTGCTAGTGGCACCGGGACTGGGCTTCAAGAGACCCAGTACTTC
.	TRBV7-2	16	TRBD2	TRBJ2-2	CASSSGREGRAGELFF	TGTGCCAGCAGCAGTGGGCGGGAGGGTAGGGCCGGGGAGCTGTTTTTT
many	TRBV5-5	13	.	TRBJ2-5	CASSFTPQETQYF	TGTGCCAGCAGCTTTACACCACAAGAGACCCAGTACTTC
.	TRBV19	13	.	TRBJ2-7	CASSIGDTYEQYF	TGTGCCAGTAGTATCGGTGATACCTACGAGCAGTACTTC
few	TRBV4-1	16	.	TRBJ1-3	CASSHNTADSGNTIYF	TGCGCCAGCAGCCACAATACGGCTGACTCTGGAAACACCATATATTTT
many	TRBV12-3/TRBV12-4	16	.	TRBJ1-1	CASSLQQGRLSEFAFF	TGTGCCAGCAGTTTACAGCAGGGAAGGTTATCCGAATTTGCTTTCTTT
many	TRBV12-3/TRBV12-4	12	.	TRBJ2-4	CASSLQENIQYF	TGTGCCAGCAGTTTACAAGAAAACATTCAGTACTTC
.	TRBV10-3	15	.	TRBJ2-1	CAISESVFPYNEQFF	TGTGCCATCAGTGAGTCAGTGTTCCCCTACAATGAGCAGTTCTTC
few	TRBV7-2	20	TRBD2	TRBJ2-5	CASSLKMSTSGRAIRETQYF	TGTGCCAGCAGCTTGAAAATGTCGACTAGCGGGAGGGCCATCAGAGAGACCCAGTACTTC
few	TRBV20-1	15	.	TRBJ2-7	CSARDQGTTSYEQYF	TGCAGTGCTAGAGATCAAGGGACAACCTCCTACGAGCAGTACTTC
.	TRBV4-3	13	.	TRBJ2-7	CASSQELGYEQYF	TGCGCCAGCAGCCAAGAACTCGGCTACGAGCAGTACTTC
.	TRBV4-3	14	.	TRBJ1-6	CASSSRDTNSPLHF	TGCGCCAGCAGCTCCCGGGACACCAATTCACCCCTCCACTTT
.	TRBV7-9	16	.	TRBJ1-5	CASSLEEGYSNQPQHF	TGTGCCAGCAGCTTAGAGGAGGGATATAGCAATCAGCCCCAGCATTTT
many	TRBV28	14	.	TRBJ1-4	CASSRVKTNEKLFF	TGTGCCAGCAGCCGAGTTAAGACTAATGAAAAACTGTTTTTT
.	TRBV10-3	15	TRBD2	TRBJ2-1	CAISESRREGDEQFF	TGTGCCATCAGTGAGTCGCGACGGGAGGGCGATGAGCAGTTCTTC